This TCR beta chain was sequenced for a study of blood T cell repertoires in COVID-19. Whole-study context: The origin of the acute and convalescent COVID-19 samples was the United States, Italy and Spain. Sources were T cells, B-cell-depleted T cells, or PBMCs; the material itself was cDNA or gDNA.

V gave up 1 base and J gave up 7 bases, with 14 bases separating them. Germline V gene lookup returns CDR1 SGHTA and CDR2 FQGNSA. The CDR3 has 15 amino acids. How the authors handled the data: Reference gene primers were amplified, and this amplification served to estimate nucleated cell counts. Only in-frame clones appear in the TCRdb table, and some are missing; sequencing was by immunoSEQ multiplex PCR. V, J and clone size derive from that table, while D and trimming were established from the DNA sequence. The data hold about 170,000 clones, with over 85% observed a single time. Sequencing was done on a sample of peripheral blood. The V call is TRBV7-2, the J call TRBJ2-1, with a weak D call TRBD2 (6 bases). This TCR came from a woman in her forties or fifties with acute or convalescent COVID-19. The DNA of the CDR3 is TGTGCCAGCAGCTTAGGCGGGACTTTATTGAATGAGCAGTTCTTC. Its translation is CASSLGGTLLNEQFF.